These 15 T cell receptor beta chains were sequenced from one sample in a study of blood T cells in healthy people across ages (dated by TCRdb to the mid-2010s). The library was produced with 5' RACE. Sequencing took place on an Illumina HiSeq 2500. A second PCR of about 7 to 12 cycles was performed with a sample-barcoded 5' primer and a J-beta primer mix. TCRdb cleaned the public reads at Q25 with fastp, built clones with MiXCR and kept in-frame beta chains. Identical CDR3 proteins give one entry, which carries the most common genes and DNA. For this sample the table gives around 620,000 distinct CDR3 sequences, of which approximately 25% were detected only once. The top ten constitute approximately 17% of the sample. Sequenced sample: blood. Receptors were obtained from a woman in her 70s in good health.

This rearrangement joins TRBV28 to TRBJ2-1; perhaps TRBD1 as D (6 bases). Germline-derived CDR1 and CDR2 are MDHEN and SYDVKM. The CDR3 extends over 13 amino acids. Trimming shortened V by 6 bases and J by 9 bases, and 15 bases separated the two germline ends. The chain's CDR3 is CASSRTGIGEQFF. The DNA of the CDR3 is TGTGCCAGCAGCCGAACAGGGATAGGTGAGCAGTTCTTC.

The genes are TRBV13 and TRBJ2-2, with 7 bases identical to TRBD2. J gave up 3 bases and V 7 bases, and 8 bases lay outside the gene matches. The germline CDR1 and CDR2 sequences are PRHDT and FYEKMQ (reference sequence). CDR3 length: 15 amino acids. As DNA, the CDR3 is TGTGCCAGCAACAATGGCGGGGGATACACCGGGGAGCTGTTTTTT. Translated, it gives CASNNGGGYTGELFF.

This clonotype was counted ten times or more. The chain has TRBV9 and TRBJ1-2; D is perhaps TRBD1 (5 bases). Trimming stripped 0 bases from V and 4 bases from J, with 10 bases between. CDR1 and CDR2 (germline): SGDLS, YYNGEE. This CDR3 is 14 amino acids long. CDR3 DNA: TGTGCCAGCAGCGTAGACCCAGGGAGCTATGGCTACACCTTC. Translated, it gives CASSVDPGSYGYTF.

The chain has TRBV19 and TRBJ1-2; tentative D call: TRBD1 (5 bases). CDR1 and CDR2 (germline): LNHDA, SQIVND (reference sequence). The CDR3 is 15 residues long. Trimming cost V 5 bases and J 8 bases, with 21 bases left between them. CDR3 amino acids: CASSVSLRVESGYTF. CDR3 in DNA: TGTGCCAGTAGTGTTTCTCTCAGGGTGGAAAGCGGCTACACCTTC.

This sequence joins TRBV20-1 and TRBJ2-5; 9 nucleotides agree with TRBD1. Losses at the gene ends were 3 bases for V and 0 bases for J; bases not matched to a gene: 5. CDR1 and CDR2 from the germline V gene are DFQATT and SNEGSKA (reference sequence). This CDR3 spans 15 amino acids. For the CDR3, the DNA is TGCAGTGCTAGTGGGGACAGGGATCACCAAGAGACCCAGTACTTC. It translates to CSASGDRDHQETQYF.

This clonotype has a handful of counts. V and J are TRBV2 and TRBJ2-4; 9 nucleotides align to TRBD1. Trimming at V came to 4 bases and at J to 2 bases, leaving 3 bases not matched to a gene. Germline V gene data show CDR1 as SNHLY and CDR2 as FYNNEI. This CDR3 contains 15 residues. The CDR3 here is CASSVQGASKNIQYF. The CDR3 DNA sequence: TGTGCCAGCAGTGTACAGGGGGCCTCCAAAAACATTCAGTACTTC.

This clonotype has a single count. The chain combines TRBV7-2 with TRBJ2-4; 9 positions match TRBD2. The CDR3 runs 15 residues. Germline V gene data show CDR1 as SGHTA and CDR2 as FQGNSA. With 3 bases clipped from V and 4 bases from J, the junction kept 4 bases outside the gene matches. DNA of the CDR3: TGTGCCAGCAGCTTCGAGCTAGCGGGGAAAAACATTCAGTACTTC. This gives the protein CASSFELAGKNIQYF.

This clonotype was found a few times. Relative to the germline gene, one junction end is altered; a read error may explain this. This chain connects TRBV6-1 to TRBJ2-1, with D maybe TRBD1 (6 bases). CDR3 length: 16 amino acids. Germline CDR1 is MNHNS and CDR2 is SASEGT. The DNA of the CDR3 is TGTGCCAGCAGTAGGGAGAGACAGGTTACCTACAATGAGCATTTCTTC. This codes for CASSRERQVTYNEHFF.

This clonotype was seen a few times. The V call is TRBV4-2, the J call TRBJ2-7; 7 positions agree with TRBD2. The V gene end was trimmed by 1 base and the J gene end by 2 bases; junction bases not matched to a gene: 2. This CDR3 has 14 amino acids. CDR1 is LGHNA and CDR2 is YNFKEQ in the germline V gene. CDR3: CASSQVRGAYEQYF. The CDR3 DNA reads as TGTGCCAGCAGCCAAGTTCGGGGGGCCTACGAGCAGTACTTC.

The gene calls are TRBV10-3 and TRBJ1-3; D uncertain. Trimming took 2 bases from V and 2 from J, leaving 7 bases between them. This CDR3 is 14 amino acids long. Germline V lookup: CDR1 ENHRY, CDR2 SYGVKD. The CDR3 nucleotides are TGTGCCATCAGTGAGAGTACGGCTGGAAACACCATATATTTT. Amino acid sequence: CAISESTAGNTIYF.

The chain couples TRBV29-1 to TRBJ1-1; maybe TRBD1 (5 bases). V was pared by 7 bases and J by 4 bases, with 13 bases between. The germline V gene encodes CDR1 SQVTM and CDR2 ANQGSEA. The CDR3 is 12 residues long. This CDR3 reads CSATPGSTEAFF. For the CDR3, the DNA is TGCAGCGCAACCCCAGGGAGCACTGAAGCTTTCTTT.

This clonotype occurred a few times. The chain links TRBV20-1 to TRBJ2-3; D unclear. V lost 1 base, J lost 5 bases, and 7 bases lay in between. Germline CDR1 is DFQATT and CDR2 is SNEGSKA (reference sequence). CDR3 length: 12 residues. CDR3 loop: CSARVARDTQYF. CDR3 bases: TGCAGTGCTAGAGTTGCCAGAGATACGCAGTATTTT.

This chain joins TRBV5-6 and TRBJ2-3; D call uncertain. Between the trimmed V and J ends, which lost 0 bases and 2 bases, there was a span of 10 bases. Germline assignment: CDR1 SGHDT and CDR2 YYEEEE. This CDR3 is 15 amino acids long. The CDR3 loop is CASSLVADSTDTQYF. The CDR3 DNA follows: TGTGCCAGCAGCTTGGTAGCAGATTCCACAGATACGCAGTATTTT.

The J gene is TRBJ2-5, the V gene TRBV5-5; 7 bases fit TRBD1. Germline CDR1 SGHKS, CDR2 YYEKEE (reference sequence). V lost 4 bases to trimming and J lost 1 base; unmatched junction nucleotides: 10. This CDR3 spans 16 amino acids. DNA of the CDR3: TGTGCCAGCAGCCCACTACAGGGGTCGGGCCAAGAGACCCAGTACTTC. Translation: CASSPLQGSGQETQYF.

The chain combines TRBV4-2 with TRBJ2-7, with D possibly TRBD1 on 6 matching bases. In germline, CDR1 is LGHNA, CDR2 YNFKEQ. Trimming removed 1 base at V and 2 bases at J, with 9 bases between. This CDR3 region has 14 residues. The CDR3 DNA is TGTGCCAGCAGCCAAGCAGGGGACGCCTACGAGCAGTACTTC. As protein: CASSQAGDAYEQYF.